A selection of T cell receptor beta chains follows, all from one sample in a study of beta chain features in type 1 diabetes. Here immunoSEQ multiplex PCR was the method, and the copy in TCRdb shows in-frame clones only, minus some. The sample lists under 350,000 clones, about 7.8% occurring once. The sequenced sample consisted of central memory CD4+ T cells from blood. The receptors here all came from a woman under 30 in good health. Each CDR3 is given without its conserved first and last residue.

>TRBJ2-7|TRBV25-1
ASANTGGSSYEQY
>TRBJ2-1|TRBV4-3
ASSQKPGLANNEQF
>TRBJ2-5|TRBV7-2
ASSPQTTGGETQY
>TRBJ2-5|TRBV7-9
ASILEGPGGWQETQY
>TRBJ2-7|TRBV25-1
ASSGQGANEQY
>TRBJ2-3|TRBV6-4
ASSETGPDTQY
>TRBJ1-1|TRBV6-6
ASIQGAGTEAF
>TRBJ2-3|TRBV11-2
ASSLGLAGTTDTQY
>TRBJ1-2|TRBV14
ASSQGQNYGYT
>TRBJ1-4|TRBV10-3
ASSMGEKLF